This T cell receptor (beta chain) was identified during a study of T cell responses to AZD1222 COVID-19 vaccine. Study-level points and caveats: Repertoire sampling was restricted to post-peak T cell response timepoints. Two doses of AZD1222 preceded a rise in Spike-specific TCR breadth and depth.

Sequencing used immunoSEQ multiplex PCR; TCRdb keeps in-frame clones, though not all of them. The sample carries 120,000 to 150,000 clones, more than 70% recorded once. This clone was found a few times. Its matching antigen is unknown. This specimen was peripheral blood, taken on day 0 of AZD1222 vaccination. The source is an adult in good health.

Written as DNA, the CDR3 is TGTGCCACCAGCGTCCGGGACCCCAGCAAGACCCAGTACTTC. Translated, it gives CATSVRDPSKTQYF. The chain carries TRBV15 and TRBJ2-5; D tentatively fits TRBD1 or TRBD2 (5 bases each). V lost 5 bases and J lost 6, with 16 bases in between. The CDR3 has 14 amino acids. Looked up from germline, CDR1 is LNHNV and CDR2 is YYDKDF (reference sequence).